These 32 T cell receptor beta chains share one sample of origin, sequenced in a study of blood T cell repertoires in COVID-19 (dated by TCRdb to about 2020). The library was prepared using the immunoSEQ multiplex PCR assay. TCRdb obtained this table from immuneACCESS and retained in-frame rearrangements with V and J assigned. These tables miss some clones; where compared with another copy, unresolved V genes account for less than half of the shortfall, and the remainder is unexplained. Within this sample are about 190,000 clones, with 82% of them counted one time only. The ten largest clonotypes hold around 5.2% of the sample. The sequencing input was peripheral blood. All receptors derive from a woman in her 30s with acute or convalescent COVID-19.

This clone was found once. Here the CDR3 reads CATSTPRGAEKLFF. Written as DNA, the CDR3 is TGTGCCACCAGCACCCCACGGGGAGCAGAAAAACTGTTTTTT. J is TRBJ1-4 and V is TRBV15; D not certain. The CDR3 extends over 14 amino acids. Trimming took 4 bases from V and 8 from J, leaving 14 bases between them. Germline CDR1 is LNHNV and CDR2 is YYDKDF (reference sequence).

The J gene is TRBJ1-3, the V gene TRBV19; no clear D. The germline V gene has CDR1 LNHDA and CDR2 SQIVND (reference sequence). This CDR3 region has 16 residues. The germline V and J ends were trimmed by 1 base and 0 bases, with 10 bases remaining between them. The CDR3 bases are TGTGCCAGTAGTATAGTTTCCGTCCGCTCTGGAAACACCATATATTTT. This translates into CASSIVSVRSGNTIYF.

The rearrangement joins TRBV6-5 to TRBJ1-6; 7 nucleotides line up with TRBD1. This CDR3 comprises 15 residues. The V and J ends lost 5 bases and 8 bases, in that order; junction bases with no gene match: 9. CDR1 is MNHEY, CDR2 SVGAGI, per germline. The CDR3 DNA sequence: TGTGCCAGCAGTCAACTTGGGACAGAAGATTCACCCCTCCACTTT. It codes for CASSQLGTEDSPLHF.

This clone showed up just once. The rearrangement joins TRBV19 to TRBJ2-1; possibly TRBD2 for D (5 bases). CDR3 length: 15 amino acids. V lost 5 bases, J lost 9 bases, and 20 bases lay in between. Germline lookup yields CDR1 LNHDA and CDR2 SQIVND (reference sequence). This CDR3 is CASSGPGRGPPEQFF. Written as DNA, the CDR3 is TGTGCCAGTAGTGGCCCGGGGAGAGGGCCCCCTGAGCAGTTCTTC.

The J gene is TRBJ2-3, the V gene TRBV28, with D perhaps TRBD2 (6 bases). V lost 9 bases, J lost 2 bases, and 18 bases lay in between. The germline CDR1 and CDR2 sequences are MDHEN and SYDVKM. The CDR3 sequence is 15 residues long. CDR3 nucleotide sequence: TGTGCCAGTACCGGGACTCCAGATTACACAGATACGCAGTATTTT. Residues: CASTGTPDYTDTQYF. Supplemented by reference TRBV28 and TRBJ2-3, the full variable domain reads DVKVTQSSRYLVKRTGEKVFLECVQDMDHENMFWYRQDPGLGLRLIYFSYDVKMKEKGDIPEGYSVSREKKERFSLILESASTNQTSMYLCASTGTPDYTDTQYFGPGTRLTVL.

The gene calls are TRBV12-3 or TRBV12-4 and TRBJ2-1; D unresolved. Trimming removed 6 bases from V and 7 bases from J, with 13 bases in between. The CDR3 sequence is 13 residues long. For the CDR3, the DNA is TGTGCCAGCAGACCCCCCGAGGTAAATGAGCAGTTCTTC. Translated, it gives CASRPPEVNEQFF.

CDR3 sequence: CASRRIGGSYGYTF. The CDR3 DNA follows: TGTGCCAGCAGGAGGATAGGGGGATCCTATGGCTACACCTTC. The chain combines TRBV5-6 with TRBJ1-2, with TRBD1 as a possible D gene (6 bases). The V end lost 5 bases, the J end lost 4 bases, and 15 bases lay between the germline ends. Per germline, CDR1 SGHDT and CDR2 YYEEEE. This CDR3 has 14 residues.

A single count supports this clone. This chain joins TRBV28 and TRBJ1-1; the D is unclear. The V gene's germline CDR1 is MDHEN and CDR2 SYDVKM. V was clipped by 3 bases and J by 8 bases, with 16 bases between them. The CDR3 contains 14 residues. The CDR3 region has the DNA TGTGCCAGCAGTTTGATTGGGCAAGTGGTCGAAGCTTTCTTT. This translates into CASSLIGQVVEAFF.

The V call is TRBV6-5, the J call TRBJ1-5; TRBD1 is a possible D gene (6 bases). Germline V gene lookup returns CDR1 MNHEY and CDR2 SVGAGI. This CDR3 contains 12 residues. Trimming stripped 7 bases from V and 4 bases from J, with 8 bases between. The CDR3 reads CASKGTNQPQHF. The CDR3 coding sequence is TGTGCCAGCAAAGGGACAAATCAGCCCCAGCATTTT.

V is TRBV28 and J is TRBJ2-7; 7 bases fit TRBD1. Germline V gives CDR1 MDHEN, CDR2 SYDVKM. V gave up 5 bases and J gave up 3 bases; unmatched junction bases: 10. The CDR3 is 15 amino acids. This chain's CDR3 is CASSGSRDSYYEQYF. CDR3 nucleotide sequence: TGTGCCAGCAGTGGAAGCCGGGACAGCTACTACGAGCAGTACTTC.

The chain couples TRBV5-1 to TRBJ2-5; 7 positions match TRBD1. The CDR3 is 13 residues long. The V segment lost 5 bases and the J segment 3 bases; nucleotides outside the gene matches: 4. Germline V lookup: CDR1 SGHRS, CDR2 YFSETQ. Here the CDR3 reads CASRFQGEETQYF. DNA for the CDR3: TGCGCCAGCAGATTCCAGGGGGAAGAGACCCAGTACTTC.

The V call is TRBV3-1 (or the pseudogene TRBV3-2), the J call TRBJ2-7; D gene unclear. Germline CDR1 reads LGHDT; CDR2 reads YNNKEL (reference sequence). V lost 4 bases, J lost 12 bases, and 16 bases lay in between. The CDR3 length is 12 residues. The CDR3, as DNA: TGTGCCAGCAGCCGTCCTGACTTCCGGCGGTACTTC. Protein: CASSRPDFRRYF.

This chain joins TRBV11-3 and TRBJ2-1, with 7 bases matching TRBD2. The CDR3 consists of 17 residues. J lost 6 bases, V lost 5 bases, and 16 bases had no gene match. Germline V lookup: CDR1 SGHNT, CDR2 YENEEA. This CDR3 is CASSQEPPGLTPNEQFF. The CDR3 coding sequence is TGTGCCAGCAGCCAGGAACCTCCGGGACTAACCCCCAATGAGCAGTTCTTC.

The rearrangement links TRBV3-1 (or the pseudogene TRBV3-2) to TRBJ1-1; TRBD1 might be the D (5 bases). The V gene's germline CDR1 is LGHDT and CDR2 YNNKEL (reference sequence). This CDR3 has 17 amino acids. Trimming took off 0 bases at V and 7 bases at J, with 21 bases between the two ends. CDR3 nucleotides: TGTGCCAGCAGCCAAGAGCTCGGGGGTGGCGCGCACCTTGAAGCTTTCTTT. Translated, it gives CASSQELGGGAHLEAFF.

The V gene is TRBV19, the J gene TRBJ2-1; D possibly corresponds to TRBD2 (7 bases). The germline V and J ends were trimmed by 5 bases and 2 bases, with 31 bases remaining between them. This CDR3 comprises 21 residues. CDR1 is LNHDA, CDR2 SQIVND, per germline (reference sequence). The CDR3 DNA follows: TGTGCCAGTAGTGGGGGCAGGCAACTATCTGGCGGCGGGAGCGCCTACAATGAGCAGTTCTTC. Translation: CASSGGRQLSGGGSAYNEQFF. The full variable domain, with the rest looked up from reference TRBV19 and TRBJ2-1, is DGGITQSPKYLFRKEGQNVTLSCEQNLNHDAMYWYRQDPGQGLRLIYYSQIVNDFQKGDIAEGYSVSREKKESFPLTVTSAQKNPTAFYLCASSGGRQLSGGGSAYNEQFFGPGTRLTVL.

The rearrangement joins TRBV24-1 to TRBJ2-3; D gene ambiguous. Trimming took 0 bases from V and 3 from J, leaving 6 bases between them. From germline, CDR1 is KGHDR and CDR2 SFDVKD. CDR3 length: 14 amino acids. In DNA, the CDR3 is TGTGCCACCAGTGATTTGCTTCGTACAGATACGCAGTATTTT. Its protein is CATSDLLRTDTQYF.

The J gene is TRBJ1-4, the V gene TRBV15; no reliable D call. The CDR3 loop spans 19 amino acids. The V end was cut by 0 bases, the J end by 7 bases, with 24 bases between. Germline CDR1 is LNHNV and CDR2 is YYDKDF (reference sequence). CDR3 protein: CATSRESEASIGIGEKLFF. The CDR3, as DNA: TGTGCCACCAGCAGAGAATCTGAGGCCAGTATAGGAATCGGTGAAAAACTGTTTTTT. Variable domain in full (rest from reference TRBV15 and TRBJ1-4): DAMVIQNPRYQVTQFGKPVTLSCSQTLNHNVMYWYQQKSSQAPKLLFHYYDKDFNNEADTPDNFQSRRPNTSFCFLDIRSPGLGDTAMYLCATSRESEASIGIGEKLFFGSGTQLSVL.

The genes are TRBV13 and TRBJ2-7; 7 bases are shared with TRBD2. Germline-derived CDR1 and CDR2 are PRHDT and FYEKMQ (reference sequence). The CDR3 covers 15 residues. V shed 2 bases, J shed 2 bases, and the junction held 6 bases outside the gene matches. In DNA form, the CDR3 reads TGTGCCAGCAGCTTATCCGGGGGGTCTGCCTACGAGCAGTACTTC. This translates into CASSLSGGSAYEQYF.

This chain joins TRBV20-1 and TRBJ2-3; 14 bases are shared with TRBD2. This CDR3 has 16 amino acids. CDR1 and CDR2 (germline): DFQATT, SNEGSKA (reference sequence). Trimming at V came to 3 bases and at J to 2 bases, leaving 4 bases not matched to a gene. This chain's CDR3 is CSASGLAGGLTDTQYF. CDR3 nucleotide sequence: TGCAGTGCTAGTGGACTAGCGGGGGGTCTCACAGATACGCAGTATTTT.

The CDR3 sequence is CASSLASGWNNSPLHF. The CDR3 DNA sequence: TGCGCCAGCAGCTTGGCGTCAGGGTGGAATAATTCACCCCTCCACTTT. The J gene is TRBJ1-6, the V gene TRBV5-1; a possible D gene is TRBD1 (5 bases). V dropped 0 bases and J dropped 5 bases, with 12 bases sitting between them. The germline gives CDR1 SGHRS, CDR2 YFSETQ. CDR3 length equals 16 residues.

CDR3 region: CASSWTGMAKNIQYF. CDR3 DNA sequence: TGTGCCAGCAGCTGGACAGGGATGGCCAAAAACATTCAGTACTTC. V gene TRBV5-4 combines with J gene TRBJ2-4, with TRBD1 matching over 8 bases. CDR3 size: 15 residues. The J segment lost 1 base and the V segment lost 3 bases, leaving 3 bases of the junction unmatched. Germline assignment: CDR1 SGHNT and CDR2 YYREEE (reference sequence).

The chain links TRBV19 to TRBJ1-4; 7 nucleotides line up with TRBD1. The CDR3 is made up of 14 amino acids. V lost 6 bases and J lost 8; bases outside the gene matches: 9. Per germline, CDR1 LNHDA and CDR2 SQIVND (reference sequence). The CDR3 is CASRDTGVGEKLFF. CDR3 coding DNA: TGTGCCAGTAGGGACACAGGGGTTGGAGAAAAACTGTTTTTT. Full variable domain (missing parts from reference TRBV19 and TRBJ1-4): DGGITQSPKYLFRKEGQNVTLSCEQNLNHDAMYWYRQDPGQGLRLIYYSQIVNDFQKGDIAEGYSVSREKKESFPLTVTSAQKNPTAFYLCASRDTGVGEKLFFGSGTQLSVL.

This rearrangement joins TRBV11-2 to TRBJ2-3; perhaps TRBD1 as D (6 bases). V gave up 6 bases and J gave up 0 bases, with 13 bases separating them. The CDR3 consists of 15 residues. Germline V lookup: CDR1 SGHAT, CDR2 FQNNGV. CDR3 residues: CASRFTGYSTDTQYF. The CDR3 nucleotides are TGTGCCAGCAGATTTACAGGGTATAGCACAGATACGCAGTATTTT.

The chain carries TRBV19 and TRBJ1-5; 7 nucleotides agree with TRBD1. The CDR3 covers 15 residues. With V trimmed by 7 bases and J by 5 bases, 11 bases remained unmatched. Germline CDR1 reads LNHDA; CDR2 reads SQIVND (reference sequence). The CDR3 sequence is CASMEGGRVDQPQHF. The CDR3 DNA reads as TGTGCCAGTATGGAAGGGGGCAGGGTCGATCAGCCCCAGCATTTT.

This clone was seen once. The gene calls are TRBV5-4 and TRBJ2-3; 7 bases match TRBD2. Per germline, CDR1 SGHNT and CDR2 YYREEE (reference sequence). This CDR3 spans 17 amino acids. V was pared by 0 bases and J by 0 bases, with 7 bases of the junction left unmatched. The CDR3 here is CASSLASRRGSTDTQYF. In nucleotides, the CDR3 is TGTGCCAGCAGCTTGGCCTCAAGGCGGGGGAGCACAGATACGCAGTATTTT.

V is TRBV5-1 and J is TRBJ2-5; TRBD2 matches at 9 bases. With 1 base clipped from V and 2 bases from J, the junction kept 3 bases outside the gene matches. CDR3 length: 15 amino acids. Germline V gene data show CDR1 as SGHRS and CDR2 as YFSETQ. CDR3 sequence (DNA): TGCGCCAGCAGCTTGTTGAGCGGGGGGCAAGAGACCCAGTACTTC. Translated, it gives CASSLLSGGQETQYF.

This clone showed up just a few times. V usage is TRBV4-1 and J usage is TRBJ2-2, with 10 bases aligning to TRBD1. J was trimmed by 3 bases and V by 8 bases; bases with no gene match: 3. The CDR3 has 14 amino acids. The V gene's germline CDR1 is MGHRA and CDR2 YSYEKL. CDR3 residues: CASRGTGDTGELFF. CDR3 bases: TGCGCCAGCCGAGGGACAGGGGACACCGGGGAGCTGTTTTTT.

The J gene is TRBJ2-6, the V gene TRBV19, with TRBD1 matching over 9 bases. This CDR3 is 15 amino acids long. Germline CDR1 and CDR2: LNHDA and SQIVND (reference sequence). The V and J ends lost 5 bases and 2 bases, in that order; junction bases with no gene match: 1. The CDR3 protein is CASSGDRAGANVLTF. The CDR3 bases are TGTGCCAGTAGTGGGGACAGGGCTGGGGCCAACGTCCTGACTTTC.

The V gene is TRBV18, the J gene TRBJ2-1, with a tentative D call TRBD2 (7 bases). Trimming left V 1 base short and J 5 bases short, with 15 bases between. The V gene's germline CDR1 is KGHSH and CDR2 LQKENI. This CDR3 contains 16 residues. This CDR3 is CASSPRGGRGDNEQFF. The CDR3 region has the DNA TGTGCCAGCTCACCACGGGGGGGGCGCGGGGACAATGAGCAGTTCTTC.

The V call is TRBV10-3, the J call TRBJ1-5; D unclear. This CDR3 is built from 13 residues. Germline CDR1 reads ENHRY; CDR2 reads SYGVKD. Trimming shortened V by 2 bases and J by 9 bases, and 11 bases separated the two germline ends. The CDR3 here is CAISEEDIRPQHF. The CDR3 DNA reads TGTGCCATCAGTGAGGAGGATATCCGGCCCCAGCATTTT.

This clone was seen only a few times. The chain combines TRBV9 with TRBJ2-5, with TRBD2 matching over 8 bases. Germline V gene data show CDR1 as SGDLS and CDR2 as YYNGEE. This CDR3 has 15 amino acids. The junction had 6 bases not matched to a gene; V was cut back by 0 bases and J by 5 bases. The CDR3 DNA is TGTGCCAGCAGCGTAGCGGGACTAGTGGGGGAGACCCAGTACTTC. This sequence encodes CASSVAGLVGETQYF. The full variable domain, its missing parts supplied by reference TRBV9 and TRBJ2-5, is DSGVTQTPKHLITATGQRVTLRCSPRSGDLSVYWYQQSLDQGLQFLIQYYNGEERAKGNILERFSAQQFPDLHSELNLSSLELGDSALYFCASSVAGLVGETQYFGPGTRLLVL.

The rearrangement uses TRBV7-9 and TRBJ2-2; 10 bases map to TRBD2. This CDR3 contains 16 residues. CDR1 and CDR2 (germline): SEHNR, FQNEAQ (reference sequence). V trimming: 2 bases; J trimming: 4 bases; junction bases outside the gene matches: 4. This CDR3 reads CASSLSSGSTTGELFF. For the CDR3, the DNA is TGTGCCAGCAGCTTATCTAGCGGGAGTACCACCGGGGAGCTGTTTTTT.